Below are 22 T cell receptor beta chains sequenced from a single sample in a study of blood T cell repertoires in COVID-19. TCRdb keeps only in-frame clones here, not all; method: immunoSEQ multiplex PCR. Here the sample spans about 220,000 clones, about 85% being singletons. The sequenced material came from peripheral blood. The source is a woman in her sixties who had recovered from COVID-19.

This clone was counted only a few times. The chain employs TRBV3-1 (or the pseudogene TRBV3-2) and TRBJ2-1; D gene ambiguous. Germline V CDR1 and CDR2: LGHDT, YNNKEL (reference sequence). Trimming removed 3 bases from V and 0 bases from J, with 9 bases in between. The CDR3 loop spans 15 amino acids. CDR3: CASSQGRISYNEQFF. In DNA form, the CDR3 reads TGTGCCAGCAGCCAGGGCAGGATCTCCTACAATGAGCAGTTCTTC.

This chain links TRBV5-8 with TRBJ2-3, with 7 bases lining up with TRBD2. From germline, CDR1 is SGHTS and CDR2 YDEGEE. The CDR3 is 15 residues long. V trimming: 0 bases; J trimming: 6 bases; junction bases outside the gene matches: 7. CDR3 in DNA: TGTGCCAGCAGCTTGGAAGGGAGGGCGCTGGATACGCAGTATTTT. Protein sequence: CASSLEGRALDTQYF. Supplemented by reference TRBV5-8 and TRBJ2-3, the full variable domain reads EAGVTQSPTHLIKTRGQQATLRCSPISGHTSVYWYQQALGLGLQFLLWYDEGEERNRGNFPPRFSGRQFPNYSSELNVNALELEDSALYLCASSLEGRALDTQYFGPGTRLTVL.

This clone was counted only a few times. The CDR3 loop is CASSPREMGYTF. The CDR3 DNA reads TGTGCCAGCAGCCCCAGGGAAATGGGCTACACCTTC. The chain recombines TRBV2 with TRBJ1-2; D possibly corresponds to TRBD1 (5 bases). V was trimmed by 6 bases and J by 8 bases, leaving 13 bases between them. This CDR3 is 12 amino acids long. Germline V gene data show CDR1 as SNHLY and CDR2 as FYNNEI.

This clone is a singleton in its sample. V is TRBV3-1 (or the pseudogene TRBV3-2) and J is TRBJ2-2, with 13 bases matching TRBD2. The CDR3 consists of 18 residues. Germline loops: CDR1 LGHDT, CDR2 YNNKEL (reference sequence). Trimming took 4 bases from V and 5 from J; bases not matched to a gene: 10. CDR3: CASSRVTSGGAWTGELFF. In DNA, the CDR3 is TGTGCCAGCAGCCGAGTAACTAGCGGGGGGGCCTGGACCGGGGAGCTGTTTTTT.

The V gene is TRBV19, the J gene TRBJ1-1, with D perhaps TRBD1 (5 bases). Germline V gene sequence: CDR1 LNHDA, CDR2 SQIVND (reference sequence). This CDR3 region has 13 residues. V was cut by 1 base and J by 5 bases, with 8 bases left in between. CDR3 sequence reads: CASSIVGGTEAFF. The CDR3 DNA is TGTGCCAGTAGTATAGTCGGGGGGACTGAAGCTTTCTTT.

J is TRBJ2-2 and V is TRBV4-2; TRBD2 matches 9 bases. CDR3 length equals 16 residues. The germline CDR1 and CDR2 sequences are LGHNA and YNFKEQ. V dropped 3 bases and J dropped 3; count of bases not matched to a gene: 5. The CDR3 loop reads CASSQRGGLDTGELFF. The DNA for the CDR3 is TGTGCCAGCAGCCAGCGGGGGGGCTTAGACACCGGGGAGCTGTTTTTT.

This clone was found a few times. V gene TRBV19 combines with J gene TRBJ1-2, with D perhaps matching TRBD1 (6 bases). V shed 3 bases and J shed 8 bases, with 7 bases lying between them. Germline lookup yields CDR1 LNHDA and CDR2 SQIVND (reference sequence). This CDR3 is 11 amino acids long. The CDR3 bases are TGTGCCAGTAGTATGAGGGGGGGCTACACCTTC. This sequence encodes CASSMRGGYTF.

The chain has TRBV5-1 and TRBJ2-1; 11 bases match TRBD2. V was pared by 4 bases and J by 4 bases, with 7 bases of the junction left unmatched. CDR3 length equals 16 residues. CDR1 SGHRS and CDR2 YFSETQ come from the germline V gene. The CDR3 coding sequence is TGCGCCAGCAGCAGATCCGGGACTAGCGGATACAATGAGCAGTTCTTC. Its protein is CASSRSGTSGYNEQFF.

V usage is TRBV9 and J usage is TRBJ1-6; D remains unclear. The CDR3 covers 15 residues. The V end was cut by 1 base, the J end by 4 bases, with 9 bases between. The germline V gene has CDR1 SGDLS and CDR2 YYNGEE. CDR3: CASSVRSGYNSPLHF. CDR3 DNA sequence: TGTGCCAGCAGCGTACGGTCAGGATATAATTCACCCCTCCACTTT.

The V gene is TRBV4-3, the J gene TRBJ1-2; tentative D call: TRBD1 (5 bases). CDR3 size: 13 residues. The V gene's germline CDR1 is LGHNA and CDR2 YSLEER. Trimming pared 3 bases from V and 3 bases from J, leaving 8 bases between. As DNA, the CDR3 is TGCGCCAGCAGCCAGGACAAAGACTATGGCTACACCTTC. Residues: CASSQDKDYGYTF.

This rearrangement joins TRBV24-1 to TRBJ2-2, with 11 bases matching TRBD1. With V trimmed by 4 bases and J by 6 bases, 6 bases remained unmatched. The CDR3 extends over 16 amino acids. CDR1 and CDR2 (germline): KGHDR, SFDVKD. CDR3 nucleotides: TGTGCCACCAGTGACACCGGGACAGGGGGATCCGGGGAGCTGTTTTTT. Its protein is CATSDTGTGGSGELFF.

This clone was observed once. J is TRBJ2-5 and V is TRBV6-2 or TRBV6-3; no definite D call. Trimming removed 0 bases from V and 5 bases from J, with 13 bases in between. CDR3 size: 15 residues. The germline V gene encodes CDR1 MNHEY and CDR2 SVGEGT. The CDR3 region has the DNA TGTGCCAGCAGTTACTCGACTCCCATGAGGGAGACCCAGTACTTC. Translation: CASSYSTPMRETQYF.

This chain's CDR3 is CAISQGLAGAKQETQYF. The CDR3 DNA follows: TGTGCCATCAGCCAAGGGCTAGCGGGGGCTAAGCAGGAGACCCAGTACTTC. V is TRBV10-3 and J is TRBJ2-5, with 10 nucleotides matching TRBD2. CDR3 length: 17 residues. V shed 6 bases and J 5 bases; nucleotides not matched to a gene: 15. Germline CDR1 reads ENHRY; CDR2 reads SYGVKD.

The chain employs TRBV5-6 and TRBJ1-6; possibly TRBD1 for D (6 bases). Germline V gene sequence: CDR1 SGHDT, CDR2 YYEEEE. CDR3 size: 17 residues. V was trimmed by 0 bases and J by 9 bases, leaving 19 bases between them. The CDR3 loop reads CASSLGLGGQAASPLHF. CDR3 sequence (DNA): TGTGCCAGCAGCTTGGGGTTGGGGGGGCAGGCTGCTTCACCCCTCCACTTT.

The V call is TRBV4-1, the J call TRBJ1-1, with D tentatively TRBD1 (5 bases). Trimming stripped 3 bases from V and 1 base from J, with 9 bases between. The CDR3 length is 14 residues. CDR1 MGHRA and CDR2 YSYEKL come from the germline V gene. The CDR3 DNA reads as TGCGCCAGCAGCCAGGGACTCCAGAACACTGAAGCTTTCTTT. This translates into CASSQGLQNTEAFF.

This clone has just one count. V usage is TRBV7-8 and J usage is TRBJ1-2; possibly TRBD1 for D (5 bases). This CDR3 comprises 14 residues. CDR1 and CDR2 (germline): SGHVS, FQNEAQ. The ends were cut back, 5 bases at V and 2 bases at J, with 12 bases in the middle. The CDR3 DNA reads TGTGCCAGCAGCCCTGAGACAGCGAACTATGGCTACACCTTC. It yields the protein CASSPETANYGYTF.

The J gene is TRBJ2-5, the V gene TRBV7-9; 7 bases are a match to TRBD2. With 1 base clipped from V and 6 bases from J, the junction kept 8 bases outside the gene matches. The germline CDR1 and CDR2 sequences are SEHNR and FQNEAQ (reference sequence). The CDR3 spans 15 residues. The CDR3 protein is CASSLDYQRGQTQYF. The CDR3 region has the DNA TGTGCCAGCAGCTTAGATTACCAGCGGGGACAGACCCAGTACTTC.

This clone was seen just once. This chain joins TRBV9 and TRBJ2-1; 8 bases are shared with TRBD2. Per germline, CDR1 SGDLS and CDR2 YYNGEE. The trim removed 0 bases at V and 9 bases at J, leaving 5 bases unmatched. The CDR3 sequence is 14 residues long. The CDR3 loop reads CASSVATGGAEQFF. The CDR3 DNA is TGTGCCAGCAGCGTAGCTACGGGGGGGGCTGAGCAGTTCTTC.

The chain joins TRBV4-1 to TRBJ2-6; possibly TRBD1 for D (6 bases). This CDR3 has 18 residues. In germline, CDR1 is MGHRA, CDR2 YSYEKL. The V gene lost 4 bases and the J gene lost 2 bases, with 18 bases spanning the gap. CDR3 protein: CASSPFYSQGPGANVLTF. CDR3 bases: TGCGCCAGCAGCCCCTTTTATTCACAGGGACCTGGGGCCAACGTCCTGACTTTC.

This clone has a count of ten or more. The chain recombines TRBV4-3 with TRBJ2-7; D gene unclear. CDR1 LGHNA and CDR2 YSLEER come from the germline V gene. The CDR3 spans 16 residues. Trimming cost V 1 base and J 3 bases, with 16 bases left between them. As DNA, the CDR3 is TGCGCCAGCAGCCAAGCTTGGCACCTCAGGTACTACGAGCAGTACTTC. This codes for CASSQAWHLRYYEQYF.

The chain employs TRBV2 and TRBJ1-5; the match to TRBD1 covers 7 bases. The CDR3 has 15 amino acids. After removal of 4 bases from V and 3 bases from J, the junction contained 6 bases not matched to a gene. Germline V CDR1 and CDR2: SNHLY, FYNNEI. The CDR3: CASSGEGAVNQPQHF. Written as DNA, the CDR3 is TGTGCCAGCAGTGGTGAGGGGGCGGTCAATCAGCCCCAGCATTTT.

The chain couples TRBV28 to TRBJ2-3, with TRBD1 matching over 7 bases. CDR1 MDHEN and CDR2 SYDVKM come from the germline V gene. J lost 7 bases, V lost 6 bases, and 13 bases had no gene match. This CDR3 comprises 15 residues. CDR3 DNA sequence: TGTGCCAGCAGGCAAATGACAGGGTTCAGGCATACGCAGTATTTT. Its translation: CASRQMTGFRHTQYF.